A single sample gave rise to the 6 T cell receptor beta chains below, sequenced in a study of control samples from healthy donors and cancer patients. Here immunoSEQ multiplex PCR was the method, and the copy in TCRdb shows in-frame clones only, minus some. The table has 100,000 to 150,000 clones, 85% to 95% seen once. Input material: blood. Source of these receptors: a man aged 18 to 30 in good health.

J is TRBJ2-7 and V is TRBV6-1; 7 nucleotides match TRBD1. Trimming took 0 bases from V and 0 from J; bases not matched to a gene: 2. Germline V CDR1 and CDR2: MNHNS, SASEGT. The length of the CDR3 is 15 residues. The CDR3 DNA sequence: TGTGCCAGCAGTGAAGCTTCAGGGGGCTCCTACGAGCAGTACTTC. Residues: CASSEASGGSYEQYF.

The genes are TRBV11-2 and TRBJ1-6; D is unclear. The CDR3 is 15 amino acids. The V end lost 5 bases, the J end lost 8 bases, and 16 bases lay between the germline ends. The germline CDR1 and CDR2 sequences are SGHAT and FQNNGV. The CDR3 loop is CASSQLWEFDSPLHF. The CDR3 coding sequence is TGTGCCAGCAGCCAGCTCTGGGAATTTGATTCACCCCTCCACTTT.

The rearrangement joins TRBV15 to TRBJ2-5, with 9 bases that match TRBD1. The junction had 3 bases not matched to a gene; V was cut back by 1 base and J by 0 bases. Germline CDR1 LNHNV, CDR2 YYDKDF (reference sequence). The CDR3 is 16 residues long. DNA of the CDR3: TGTGCCACCAGCAGAGGAGGGACAGGGAACCAAGAGACCCAGTACTTC. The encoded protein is CATSRGGTGNQETQYF.

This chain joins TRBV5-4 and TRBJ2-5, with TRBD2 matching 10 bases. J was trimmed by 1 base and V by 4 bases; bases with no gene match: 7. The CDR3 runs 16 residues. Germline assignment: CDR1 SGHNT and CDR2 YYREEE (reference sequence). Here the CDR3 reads CASSPAGLAVQETQYF. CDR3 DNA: TGTGCCAGCAGCCCCGCCGGACTAGCGGTCCAAGAGACCCAGTACTTC.

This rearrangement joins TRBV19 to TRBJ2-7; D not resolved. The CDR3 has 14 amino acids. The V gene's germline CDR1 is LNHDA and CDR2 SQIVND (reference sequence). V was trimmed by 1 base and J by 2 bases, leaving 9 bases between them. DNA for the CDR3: TGTGCCAGTAGTATAGGCCGCGGAACCTACGAGCAGTACTTC. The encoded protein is CASSIGRGTYEQYF.

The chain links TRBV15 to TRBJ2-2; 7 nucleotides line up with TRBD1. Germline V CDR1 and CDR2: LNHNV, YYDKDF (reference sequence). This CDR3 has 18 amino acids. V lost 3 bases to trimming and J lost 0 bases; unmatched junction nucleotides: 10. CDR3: CATSRMKKTGTNTGELFF. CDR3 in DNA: TGTGCCACCAGCAGGATGAAAAAGACAGGGACGAACACCGGGGAGCTGTTTTTT.